This T cell receptor (beta chain) came from a study of Graves' ophthalmopathy and Graves' hyperthyroidism. Study overall: Peripheral blood was obtained at first diagnosis, ahead of any treatment.

Germline V gene sequence: CDR1 MRHNA, CDR2 SNTAGT. The CDR3 consists of 15 residues. The junction had 5 bases not matched to a gene; V was cut back by 6 bases and J by 0 bases. Study findings and constraints: Cross-validated, the 13-signature model showed 87.88%/81.08% sensitivity/specificity, and 80%/75% in the test set. Clonotypes were expanded in thyroid at above 0.001 frequency, and most also appeared in blood.

RNA transcripts yielded amplified TCR beta CDR3 regions. An initial RT-PCR round employing HTBI primers preceded a second-round multiplex PCR. Via MiXCR, TCRdb re-called the multiplex PCR reads, giving one row per CDR3 protein. The table lists under 400,000 distinct CDR3 sequences, 15% to 20% of them singletons. PBMCs originated in less than 11 ml of fresh peripheral blood. There are many counts of this clonotype. Its target is unknown. The chain links TRBV6-4 to TRBJ1-5; 7 positions match TRBD1. The specimen was peripheral blood. The sequence was collected from an adult man with Graves' ophthalmopathy. DNA for the CDR3: TGTGCCAGCAGGAGACAGGGCGCTAGCAATCAGCCCCAGCATTTT. As protein: CASRRQGASNQPQHF.